This T cell receptor beta chain was obtained from a study of cytomegalovirus exposure and HLA in healthy donors. Regarding this clone: The target antigen is unknown.

The study ran its PCR with 60 Vbeta and 13 Jbeta primers. Repertoires were generated with immunoSEQ multiplex PCR, while TCRdb's copy carries only in-frame clones and drops some. The sample gives roughly 150,000 clones, approximately 84% of which show up once; about 2.7% is in the top ten. The study's findings and limits: When a later analysis compared HLA-associated TCR beta chains with equally common others, the HLA-associated chains turned out to be more clonally expanded and to have lower generation probabilities. Based on reports, TCR beta sequences accurately predicted HLA-A and HLA-B alleles for most subjects. In vitro confirmation showed three CMV-associated chains to be CMV antigen specific. Later analysis demonstrated an association between a missense DCLRE1C variant and TCR beta V- and J-gene trimming.

The CDR3 runs 14 residues. After removal of 5 bases from V and 8 bases from J, the junction contained 11 bases not matched to a gene. Germline V gene lookup returns CDR1 SGHTA and CDR2 FQGNSA. The sequenced sample was PBMCs. The chain is built from TRBV7-2 and TRBJ1-2; TRBD1 matches at 7 bases. The receptor was isolated from a young man in good health and CMV-seropositive. The CDR3 protein is CASSLLGQTWGYTF. For the CDR3, the DNA is TGTGCCAGCAGCCTCCTGGGACAGACGTGGGGCTACACCTTC. Filled out from reference TRBV7-2 and TRBJ1-2, the complete variable domain reads GAGVSQSPSNKVTEKGKDVELRCDPISGHTALYWYRQSLGQGLEFLIYFQGNSAPDKSGLPSDRFSAERTGGSVSTLTIQRTQQEDSAVYLCASSLLGQTWGYTFGSGTRLTVV.